These 27 T cell receptor beta chains were sequenced from one sample in a study of cytomegalovirus exposure and HLA in healthy donors (dated by TCRdb to about 2017). The receptor library was made with the immunoSEQ multiplex PCR assay. The multiplex PCR relied on a mix of 60 forward primers for TCR Vbeta segments and 13 reverse primers for TCR Jbeta segments. TCRdb stores this immuneACCESS table with in-frame sequences only. Part of the clones is absent; in the studies checked, under half of the shortfall reflects unresolved V genes, and no reason is known for the rest. The sample table shows under 70,000 clones, and roughly 70% are seen once. The ten top clones hold roughly 21% of the sample. Sequencing input: PBMCs. These TCRs come from a woman aged 55-70 years in good health and CMV-seropositive.

This chain joins TRBV2 and TRBJ2-3, with a possible D match to TRBD2 (5 bases). The V end lost 4 bases, the J end lost 1 base, and 6 bases lay between the germline ends. Looked up from germline, CDR1 is SNHLY and CDR2 is FYNNEI. The CDR3 loop spans 13 amino acids. The chain's CDR3 is CASSVGGTDTQYF. The DNA of the CDR3 is TGTGCCAGCAGTGTCGGGGGCACAGATACGCAGTATTTT.

V usage is TRBV4-3 and J usage is TRBJ1-1; 7 bases match TRBD1. The CDR3 covers 13 residues. Germline loops: CDR1 LGHNA, CDR2 YSLEER. V lost 4 bases and J lost 1; bases outside the gene matches: 0. Here the CDR3 DNA reads TGCGCCAGCAGCCCAGGGGGGAACACTGAAGCTTTCTTT. Translated, it gives CASSPGGNTEAFF.

The genes are TRBV4-3 and TRBJ2-2, with TRBD1 as a possible D gene (5 bases). The CDR3 consists of 15 residues. Per germline, CDR1 LGHNA and CDR2 YSLEER. The ends were cut back, 4 bases at V and 4 bases at J, with 13 bases in the middle. This chain's CDR3 is CASSPMAGSTGELFF. The CDR3 DNA follows: TGCGCCAGCAGCCCTATGGCAGGGTCCACCGGGGAGCTGTTTTTT.

The chain has TRBV2 and TRBJ2-5; D is uncertain. TRBJ2-7 matches the DNA end more closely, so the J call is doubtful. Germline V gene lookup returns CDR1 SNHLY and CDR2 FYNNEI. This CDR3 region has 14 residues. CDR3 DNA sequence: TGTGCCAGCGTCCCTGGTTTTCAGGCCTACGAGCAGTACTTC. Its translation is CASVPGFQAYEQYF.

This chain links TRBV5-1 with TRBJ2-5; tentative D call: TRBD1 (6 bases). Germline V lookup: CDR1 SGHRS, CDR2 YFSETQ. The ends were cut back, 4 bases at V and 3 bases at J, with 16 bases in the middle. There are 15 residues in the CDR3. This CDR3 reads CASSRSTGSEETQYF. CDR3 DNA sequence: TGCGCCAGCAGCAGATCCACAGGGTCGGAAGAGACCCAGTACTTC.

The chain is built from TRBV10-1 and TRBJ2-7; TRBD1 is a possible D gene (6 bases). Trimming left V 2 bases short and J 2 bases short, with 7 bases between. This CDR3 is 13 amino acids long. Looked up from germline, CDR1 is WNHNN and CDR2 is SYGVQD (reference sequence). CDR3 region: CASSEAGAYEQYF. CDR3 DNA sequence: TGCGCCAGCAGTGAGGCAGGGGCCTACGAGCAGTACTTC.

The chain employs TRBV7-2 and TRBJ2-1; perhaps TRBD2 as D (7 bases). Germline V CDR1 and CDR2: SGHTA, FQGNSA. The CDR3 runs to 15 residues. Trimming removed 5 bases at V and 5 bases at J, with 16 bases between. The CDR3: CASSPQGRGNNEQFF. The CDR3 bases are TGTGCCAGCAGCCCGCAGGGGCGGGGGAACAATGAGCAGTTCTTC.

The chain combines TRBV19 with TRBJ2-5, with TRBD2 matching 7 bases. The V and J ends lost 0 bases and 2 bases, in that order; junction bases with no gene match: 6. The CDR3 is 16 amino acids. CDR1 and CDR2 from the germline V gene are LNHDA and SQIVND (reference sequence). The CDR3 region is CASSIEVGGGQETQYF. In nucleotides, the CDR3 is TGTGCCAGTAGTATAGAGGTTGGGGGGGGTCAAGAGACCCAGTACTTC.

J is TRBJ1-6 and V is TRBV5-6; possibly TRBD1 for D (5 bases). Germline V lookup: CDR1 SGHDT, CDR2 YYEEEE. The V end was cut by 0 bases, the J end by 6 bases, with 13 bases between. The CDR3 is 16 residues long. The CDR3 loop reads CASSLDVGGGNSPLHF. Here the CDR3 DNA reads TGTGCCAGCAGCTTGGATGTCGGGGGGGGTAATTCACCCCTCCACTTT.

This sequence joins TRBV2 and TRBJ2-5; D might be TRBD1 (5 bases). Germline values: CDR1 SNHLY, CDR2 FYNNEI. The CDR3 runs to 12 residues. The ends were cut back, 8 bases at V and 1 base at J, with 8 bases in the middle. The CDR3 protein is CASGHLQETQYF. The CDR3 DNA reads as TGTGCCAGCGGACATCTCCAAGAGACCCAGTACTTC.

This clone was counted a few times. The rearrangement uses TRBV2 and TRBJ2-1; TRBD2 agrees at 9 bases. Germline CDR1 and CDR2: SNHLY and FYNNEI. CDR3 length equals 12 residues. Losses at the gene ends were 5 bases for V and 15 bases for J; bases not matched to a gene: 8. This chain's CDR3 is CASSYAGGVLFF. The CDR3 DNA is TGTGCCAGCAGTTATGCGGGGGGGGTTCTGTTCTTC.

This clone showed up just a few times. The V call is TRBV14, the J call TRBJ1-1, with 7 bases matching TRBD1. Germline CDR1 SGHDN, CDR2 FVKESK. The junction had 22 bases not matched to a gene; V was cut back by 4 bases and J by 5 bases. The CDR3 contains 19 residues. The CDR3 region is CASSPLTYTGARTETEAFF. The CDR3 bases are TGTGCCAGCAGCCCCCTAACCTACACAGGGGCGAGGACCGAGACTGAAGCTTTCTTT. The whole variable domain, filled in from reference TRBV14 and TRBJ1-1, reads EAGVTQFPSHSVIEKGQTVTLRCDPISGHDNLYWYRRVMGKEIKFLLHFVKESKQDESGMPNNRFLAERTGGTYSTLKVQPAELEDSGVYFCASSPLTYTGARTETEAFFGQGTRLTVV.

At least ten counts were recorded for this clone. The J gene is TRBJ2-1, the V gene TRBV4-2; 12 bases match TRBD2. Looked up from germline, CDR1 is LGHNA and CDR2 is YNFKEQ. The length of the CDR3 is 16 residues. V shed 4 bases, J shed 6 bases, and the junction held 7 bases outside the gene matches. The CDR3 DNA reads as TGTGCCAGCAGCCCCTGGACTAGCGGGGAGGTCAATGAGCAGTTCTTC. Protein: CASSPWTSGEVNEQFF.

This clone was observed a handful of times. The rearrangement links TRBV10-3 to TRBJ2-1; 8 nucleotides align to TRBD2. Germline values: CDR1 ENHRY, CDR2 SYGVKD. This CDR3 has 13 residues. The V and J ends lost 4 bases and 7 bases, in that order; junction bases with no gene match: 3. The DNA of the CDR3 is TGTGCCATCAGTGGGCGGGGGGAGAATGAGCAGTTCTTC. Its protein product is CAISGRGENEQFF.

This clone appeared a few times. This sequence joins TRBV5-6 and TRBJ1-2, with D unclear. Germline V gene sequence: CDR1 SGHDT, CDR2 YYEEEE. The CDR3 is 15 amino acids. The germline V and J ends were trimmed by 8 bases and 3 bases, with 20 bases remaining between them. The CDR3 sequence is CASSPSGLKYYGYTF. CDR3 bases: TGTGCCAGTTCCCCCTCCGGACTGAAATACTATGGCTACACCTTC.

This chain links TRBV28 with TRBJ1-2, with D unresolved. The V gene's germline CDR1 is MDHEN and CDR2 SYDVKM. Trimming left V 6 bases short and J 10 bases short, with 15 bases between. This CDR3 is built from 12 residues. For the CDR3, the DNA is TGTGCCAGCAGCAGGTCCCAAGCTTCCTACACCTTC. It specifies CASSRSQASYTF.

The CDR3 DNA is TGCGCCAGCAGCCAAGGGTATACAGGGGGGGATGAAAAACTGTTTTTT. Protein: CASSQGYTGGDEKLFF. This sequence joins TRBV4-1 and TRBJ1-4; 8 positions agree with TRBD1. V shed 1 base and J 6 bases; nucleotides not matched to a gene: 7. Germline lookup yields CDR1 MGHRA and CDR2 YSYEKL. There are 16 residues in the CDR3.

The rearrangement links TRBV2 to TRBJ1-6; a possible D gene is TRBD1 (6 bases). The V end lost 10 bases, the J end lost 7 bases, and 11 bases lay between the germline ends. Germline CDR1 SNHLY, CDR2 FYNNEI. The CDR3 loop spans 12 amino acids. The CDR3 here is CATGQRNSPLHF. The CDR3 bases are TGTGCCACCGGACAGCGGAATTCACCCCTCCACTTT. The full variable domain, in which reference TRBV2 and TRBJ1-6 provide the parts outside the CDR3, is EPEVTQTPSHQVTQMGQEVILRCVPISNHLYFYWYRQILGQKVEFLVSFYNNEISEKSEIFDDQFSVERPDGSNFTLKIRSTKLEDSAMYFCATGQRNSPLHFGNGTRLTVT.

V gene TRBV27 combines with J gene TRBJ2-1; tentative D call: TRBD2 (7 bases). CDR1 and CDR2 (germline): MNHEY, SMNVEV (reference sequence). The CDR3 spans 14 residues. Trimming left V 9 bases short and J 3 bases short, with 15 bases between. This chain's CDR3 is CASRGGAFYNEQFF. CDR3 sequence (DNA): TGTGCCAGTAGGGGGGGGGCCTTCTACAATGAGCAGTTCTTC.

The chain is built from TRBV7-3 and TRBJ2-3; 7 nucleotides align to TRBD2. V lost 2 bases and J lost 3; bases outside the gene matches: 5. CDR3 length equals 15 residues. The germline V gene encodes CDR1 SGHTA and CDR2 FQGTGA. The CDR3 coding sequence is TGTGCCAGCAGCTTAGGGAGCGGGGCTACAGATACGCAGTATTTT. Protein: CASSLGSGATDTQYF.

The gene calls are TRBV15 and TRBJ2-1; D not resolved. Germline-derived CDR1 and CDR2 are LNHNV and YYDKDF (reference sequence). Deletions cut 0 bases from V and 4 bases from J, with 10 bases between. The CDR3 is made up of 15 amino acids. CDR3 coding DNA: TGTGCCACCAGCAGAGAGGTTGCCAGTTACAATGAGCAGTTCTTC. It yields the protein CATSREVASYNEQFF.

V usage is TRBV11-3 and J usage is TRBJ1-6; no reliable D call. The germline V gene has CDR1 SGHNT and CDR2 YENEEA. The CDR3 spans 13 residues. V lost 5 bases, J lost 13 bases, and 15 bases lay in between. CDR3: CASSPDTDGPLHF. The DNA of the CDR3 is TGTGCCAGCAGCCCCGACACGGATGGGCCCCTCCACTTT.

This clone was seen a single time. This sequence joins TRBV7-2 and TRBJ2-7, with TRBD2 matching over 8 bases. Germline CDR1 is SGHTA and CDR2 is FQGNSA. V dropped 4 bases and J dropped 3; count of bases not matched to a gene: 5. The CDR3 covers 14 residues. CDR3 protein: CASSYQAGDYEQYF. The CDR3 DNA reads TGTGCCAGCAGCTATCAAGCGGGGGACTACGAGCAGTACTTC.

The table lists this clone with a few counts. This rearrangement joins TRBV6-6 to TRBJ2-3; 10 bases agree with TRBD2. The CDR3 length is 15 residues. After removal of 3 bases from V and 1 base from J, the junction contained 1 base not matched to a gene. CDR1 and CDR2 from the germline V gene are MNHNY and SVGAGI (reference sequence). CDR3 coding DNA: TGTGCCAGCAGTTATCTAGCGGGGGGCACAGATACGCAGTATTTT. Translated, it gives CASSYLAGGTDTQYF.

V is TRBV6-1 and J is TRBJ2-7; a weak D match, TRBD2 (6 bases). The V and J ends lost 4 bases and 3 bases respectively, with 13 bases between them. The germline gives CDR1 MNHNS, CDR2 SASEGT. The CDR3 has 14 residues. In nucleotides, the CDR3 is TGTGCCAGCAGTGCCGGCCAGGGAGGCTACGAGCAGTACTTC. Residues: CASSAGQGGYEQYF.

This chain joins TRBV27 and TRBJ1-6, with TRBD1 matching 11 bases. The V gene's germline CDR1 is MNHEY and CDR2 SMNVEV (reference sequence). V lost 3 bases and J lost 9; bases outside the gene matches: 7. This CDR3 has 16 residues. CDR3: CASSLSPGQGGSPLHF. The CDR3 DNA sequence: TGTGCCAGCAGTTTGTCACCGGGACAGGGGGGTTCACCCCTCCACTTT.

The V and J genes are TRBV7-7 and TRBJ2-2; possible D gene TRBD1, 5 bases. CDR1 is SSHAT, CDR2 FNYEAQ, per germline (reference sequence). The CDR3 length is 14 residues. Between the trimmed V and J ends, which lost 1 base and 4 bases, there was a span of 7 bases. Written as DNA, the CDR3 is TGTGCCAGCAGCTTAGGCCAGGGCACCGGGGAGCTGTTTTTT. Its translation: CASSLGQGTGELFF.